The 13 T cell receptor beta chains below were found in one sample sequenced in a study of cytomegalovirus exposure and HLA in healthy donors. Profiling relied on immunoSEQ multiplex PCR, and the TCRdb table lists in-frame clones only, not all of them. Of 65,000 to 70,000 clones listed, about 91% are singletons. The sample comprised PBMCs. These receptor sequences come from a man between 18 and 35 years old in good health and CMV-seronegative.

The chain recombines TRBV5-1 with TRBJ2-7; 11 bases are a match to TRBD1. This CDR3 spans 15 amino acids. Germline V gives CDR1 SGHRS, CDR2 YFSETQ. V dropped 0 bases and J dropped 7; count of bases not matched to a gene: 6. Written as DNA, the CDR3 is TGCGCCAGCAGCTTGGTGGGACAGGGGGGATTAGAGCAGTACTTC. Translation gives CASSLVGQGGLEQYF.

The chain has TRBV28 and TRBJ1-1, with a possible D match to TRBD1 (5 bases). Germline values: CDR1 MDHEN, CDR2 SYDVKM. The ends were cut back, 10 bases at V and 5 bases at J, with 11 bases in the middle. The CDR3 runs 11 residues. The CDR3 DNA follows: TGTGCCACCCCGGGGGGGACTGAAGCTTTCTTT. Translating gives CATPGGTEAFF. The whole variable domain, filled in from reference TRBV28 and TRBJ1-1, reads DVKVTQSSRYLVKRTGEKVFLECVQDMDHENMFWYRQDPGLGLRLIYFSYDVKMKEKGDIPEGYSVSREKKERFSLILESASTNQTSMYLCATPGGTEAFFGQGTRLTVV.

This clone appeared once. The chain carries TRBV6-5 and TRBJ2-7; a weak D match, TRBD2 (6 bases). Germline V CDR1 and CDR2: MNHEY, SVGAGI. The CDR3 length is 15 residues. Trimming removed 2 bases at V and 1 base at J, with 12 bases between. This CDR3 reads CASSYQAGRSYEQYF. The DNA for the CDR3 is TGTGCCAGCAGTTACCAGGCGGGACGGTCCTACGAGCAGTACTTC.

The chain couples TRBV4-3 to TRBJ2-1; tentatively, D is TRBD1 (5 bases). Trimming pared 1 base from V and 2 bases from J, leaving 12 bases between. The CDR3 has 16 amino acids. The germline V gene encodes CDR1 LGHNA and CDR2 YSLEER. The CDR3 reads CASSQVGHPTYNEQFF. CDR3 in DNA: TGCGCCAGCAGCCAAGTGGGGCATCCGACCTACAATGAGCAGTTCTTC.

V is TRBV29-1 and J is TRBJ2-2; TRBD2 might be the D (6 bases). Trimming cost V 7 bases and J 1 base, with 16 bases left between them. Germline CDR1 and CDR2: SQVTM and ANQGSEA. This CDR3 comprises 15 residues. CDR3 DNA sequence: TGCAGCGCGCGATCCGGGACTTTGAACACCGGGGAGCTGTTTTTT. Residues: CSARSGTLNTGELFF.

The rearrangement joins TRBV10-3 to TRBJ1-2, with unresolved D. Looked up from germline, CDR1 is ENHRY and CDR2 is SYGVKD. V lost 5 bases and J 2 bases, leaving 12 bases between the germline ends. The CDR3 is made up of 14 amino acids. CDR3 DNA: TGTGCCATCAGTTTAAGCTCGGTGAACTATGGCTACACCTTC. It yields the protein CAISLSSVNYGYTF.

The V call is TRBV19, the J call TRBJ2-6; the D is unclear. From germline, CDR1 is LNHDA and CDR2 SQIVND (reference sequence). The V end lost 6 bases, the J end lost 4 bases, and 13 bases lay between the germline ends. The CDR3 covers 15 residues. The CDR3 DNA reads TGTGCCAGTAGATCTCAGAGGTGGGGGGCCAACGTCCTGACTTTC. Amino acids: CASRSQRWGANVLTF.

This clone has just one count. V is TRBV9 and J is TRBJ2-5; 11 nucleotides align to TRBD2. J gave up 3 bases and V 3 bases, and 1 base lay outside the gene matches. This CDR3 comprises 14 residues. CDR1 SGDLS and CDR2 YYNGEE come from the germline V gene. The chain's CDR3 is CASSAGLAEETQYF. The CDR3 region has the DNA TGTGCCAGCAGCGCGGGACTAGCGGAAGAGACCCAGTACTTC. The whole variable domain, filled in from reference TRBV9 and TRBJ2-5, reads DSGVTQTPKHLITATGQRVTLRCSPRSGDLSVYWYQQSLDQGLQFLIQYYNGEERAKGNILERFSAQQFPDLHSELNLSSLELGDSALYFCASSAGLAEETQYFGPGTRLLVL.

The rearrangement uses TRBV5-8 and TRBJ2-5; TRBD2 matches 7 bases. The CDR3 length is 16 residues. After removal of 0 bases from V and 1 base from J, the junction contained 6 bases not matched to a gene. Germline values: CDR1 SGHTS, CDR2 YDEGEE. The CDR3 is CASSLAGRETQETQYF. The CDR3 DNA reads as TGTGCCAGCAGCTTGGCTGGGCGGGAGACCCAAGAGACCCAGTACTTC.

The chain couples TRBV19 to TRBJ2-5; the D gene is possibly TRBD1 (7 bases). The CDR3 is 14 residues long. V lost 5 bases, J lost 9 bases, and 19 bases lay in between. Germline V gene data show CDR1 as LNHDA and CDR2 as SQIVND (reference sequence). The CDR3 loop reads CASSYTGAGSPQYF. Written as DNA, the CDR3 is TGTGCCAGTAGTTATACAGGGGCGGGGAGTCCCCAGTACTTC.

The chain couples TRBV30 to TRBJ1-2; D may be TRBD1 (5 bases). With 7 bases removed from V and 4 bases from J, the gap between germline ends came to 13 bases. Germline CDR1 GTSNPN, CDR2 SVGIG (reference sequence). CDR3 size: 12 residues. Written as DNA, the CDR3 is TGTGCCTACTCCCGGGACTTCTATGGCTACACCTTC. Its protein is CAYSRDFYGYTF.

The chain employs TRBV7-8 and TRBJ1-2; 8 bases map to TRBD1. V trimming: 5 bases; J trimming: 3 bases; junction bases outside the gene matches: 5. Germline-derived CDR1 and CDR2 are SGHVS and FQNEAQ. The CDR3 is 14 amino acids. The CDR3 coding sequence is TGTGCCAGCAGCCGCGACAGGGGCCACTATGGCTACACCTTC. Residues: CASSRDRGHYGYTF. Combining the CDR3 with reference TRBV7-8 and TRBJ1-2 gives the whole variable domain GAGVSQSPRYKVAKRGQDVALRCDPISGHVSLFWYQQALGQGPEFLTYFQNEAQLDKSGLPSDRFFAERPEGSVSTLKIQRTQQEDSAVYLCASSRDRGHYGYTFGSGTRLTVV.

CDR3: CASSFGREYNEQFF. The CDR3 region has the DNA TGTGCCAGCAGTTTCGGGCGGGAGTACAATGAGCAGTTCTTC. The V call is TRBV28, the J call TRBJ2-1, with 7 bases identical to TRBD2. This CDR3 comprises 14 residues. J was trimmed by 4 bases and V by 3 bases; bases with no gene match: 3. Germline V gives CDR1 MDHEN, CDR2 SYDVKM. The whole variable domain, remainder taken from reference TRBV28 and TRBJ2-1, is DVKVTQSSRYLVKRTGEKVFLECVQDMDHENMFWYRQDPGLGLRLIYFSYDVKMKEKGDIPEGYSVSREKKERFSLILESASTNQTSMYLCASSFGREYNEQFFGPGTRLTVL.